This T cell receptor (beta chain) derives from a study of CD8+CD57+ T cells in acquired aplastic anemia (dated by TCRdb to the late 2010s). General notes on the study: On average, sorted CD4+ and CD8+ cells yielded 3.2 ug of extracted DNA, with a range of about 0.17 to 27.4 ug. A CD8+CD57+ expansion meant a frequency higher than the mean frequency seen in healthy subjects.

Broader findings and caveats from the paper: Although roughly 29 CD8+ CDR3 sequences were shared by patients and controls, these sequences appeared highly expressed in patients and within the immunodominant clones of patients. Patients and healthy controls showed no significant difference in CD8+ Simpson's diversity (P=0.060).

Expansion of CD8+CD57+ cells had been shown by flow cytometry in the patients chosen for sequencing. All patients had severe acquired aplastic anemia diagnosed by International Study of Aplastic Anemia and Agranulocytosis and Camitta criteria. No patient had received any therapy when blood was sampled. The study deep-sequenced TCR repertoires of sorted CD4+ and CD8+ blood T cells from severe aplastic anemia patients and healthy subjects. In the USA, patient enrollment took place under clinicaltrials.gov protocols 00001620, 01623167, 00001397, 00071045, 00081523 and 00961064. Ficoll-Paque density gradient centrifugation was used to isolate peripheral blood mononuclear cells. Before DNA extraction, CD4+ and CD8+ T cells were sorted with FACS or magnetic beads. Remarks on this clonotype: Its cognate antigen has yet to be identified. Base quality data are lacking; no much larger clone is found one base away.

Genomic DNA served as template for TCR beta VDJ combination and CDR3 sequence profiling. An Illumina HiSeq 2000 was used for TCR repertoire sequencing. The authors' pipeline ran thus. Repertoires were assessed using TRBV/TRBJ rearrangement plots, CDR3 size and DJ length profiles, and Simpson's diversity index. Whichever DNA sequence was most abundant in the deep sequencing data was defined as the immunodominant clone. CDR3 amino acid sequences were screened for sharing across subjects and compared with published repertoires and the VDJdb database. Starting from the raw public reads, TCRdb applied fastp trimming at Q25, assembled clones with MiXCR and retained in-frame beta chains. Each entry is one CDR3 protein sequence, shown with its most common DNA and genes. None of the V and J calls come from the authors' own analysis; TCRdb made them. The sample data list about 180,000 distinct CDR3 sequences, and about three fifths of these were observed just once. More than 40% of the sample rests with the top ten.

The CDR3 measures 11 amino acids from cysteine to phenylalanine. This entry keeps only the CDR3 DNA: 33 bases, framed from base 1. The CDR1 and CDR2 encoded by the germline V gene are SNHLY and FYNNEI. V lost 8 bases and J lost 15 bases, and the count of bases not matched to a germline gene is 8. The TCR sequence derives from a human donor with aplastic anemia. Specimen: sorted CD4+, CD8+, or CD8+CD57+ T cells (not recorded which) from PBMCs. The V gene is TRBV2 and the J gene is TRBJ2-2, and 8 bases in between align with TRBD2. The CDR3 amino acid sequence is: CASRTSSPVFF. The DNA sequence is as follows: TGTGCCAGCCGGACTAGCAGCCCCGTGTTTTTT.